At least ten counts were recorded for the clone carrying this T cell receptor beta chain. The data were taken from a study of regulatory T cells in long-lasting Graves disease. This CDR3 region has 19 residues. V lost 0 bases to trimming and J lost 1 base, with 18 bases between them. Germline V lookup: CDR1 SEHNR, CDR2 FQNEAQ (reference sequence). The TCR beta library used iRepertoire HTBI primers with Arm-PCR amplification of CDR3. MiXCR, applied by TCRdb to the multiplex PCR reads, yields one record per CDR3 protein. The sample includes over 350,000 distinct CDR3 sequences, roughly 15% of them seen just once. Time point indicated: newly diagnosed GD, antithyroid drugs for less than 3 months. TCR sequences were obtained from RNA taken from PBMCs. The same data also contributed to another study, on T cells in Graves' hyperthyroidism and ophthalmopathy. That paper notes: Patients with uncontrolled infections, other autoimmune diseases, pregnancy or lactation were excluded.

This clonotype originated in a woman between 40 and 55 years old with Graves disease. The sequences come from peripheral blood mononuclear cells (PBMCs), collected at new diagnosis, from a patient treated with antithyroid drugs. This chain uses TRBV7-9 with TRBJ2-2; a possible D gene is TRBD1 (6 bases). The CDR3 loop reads CASSLAVFRQVMNTGELFF. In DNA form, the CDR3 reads TGTGCCAGCAGCTTAGCCGTGTTTAGACAGGTCATGAACACCGGGGAGCTGTTTTTT.